The entry below gives a single T cell receptor beta chain sequence along with its context. This clone was counted only a few times. The antigen this receptor binds is unknown. No qualities accompany the bases; no much larger clone lies one base away. Whole blood was collected in K2EDTA tubes by collaborating institutions according to the institutions' own protocols. For TCRbeta analysis, collaborators shipped samples in one of three forms: frozen whole blood, isolated PBMCs, or DNA extracted from either of those sample types. The data originate from a study of blood T cell repertoires in COVID-19 (dated by TCRdb to between 2020 and 2021). Some background on the complete study: Samples from collaborators originated in the United States, Italy and Spain and spanned both the acute and convalescent phases of COVID-19. The prospective study material was composed of cDNA or gDNA derived from T cells, B-cell-depleted T cells, or PBMCs. Deeply sampled blood TCRbeta repertoires from subjects exposed to, actively infected with, or recovered from COVID-19 were included in the dataset. The repertoires were released in a freely available public database meant as a resource for research on the immune response to SARS-CoV-2. The samples were drawn from the first 160 participants of the ongoing ImmuneRACE study and from 1,254 subjects provided by 6 global collaborators. A de-identified subject ID, COVID-19 status, age in years and sex were almost always included in the sample metadata. Where available, HLA class I and class II types were obtained from metadata supplied by the sample provider rather than from assay-based typing. On the study overall, not on this receptor specifically: How much clinical and demographic metadata was included differed by source and by participant, and the metadata was provided uncurated.

The immunoSEQ Assay, a bias-controlled multiplex PCR, was used to amplify TCRbeta CDR3 regions from genomic DNA. Per the original workflow: Within the assay, amplification of reference gene primers was used to estimate how many nucleated cells each sample contained. Sequence reads were collapsed and filtered to measure the absolute abundance of every unique TCRbeta CDR3 rearrangement. Productive Simpson clonality was computed per sample as the square root of Simpson's diversity index over productive rearrangements. TCRdb mirrors the immuneACCESS table, restricted to in-frame sequences. Some clones are absent from its copies; in checked studies, under half trace to an unresolved V gene, and the reason for the others is unknown. V and J calls plus clone size are reproduced from that table; the DNA served to infer D and trimming. Present in this sample are 130,000 or so clones, 80% of which were seen just once. The ten largest clones capture around 16% of the sample.

Taken from cysteine to phenylalanine, the CDR3 has 13 residues. Only the CDR3 portion is preserved as DNA: 39 bases, with reading frame beginning at the first base. Cut back by 4 bases and 9 bases, the V and J ends lie 16 bases apart. Sequences SGHTA (CDR1) and FQGNSA (CDR2) are obtained from the germline V gene. This TCR was sampled from a man aged 55 to 69 with active or convalescent COVID-19. The sequence links TRBV7-2 to TRBJ2-7; TRBD2 is possibly the D segment (5 matching bases). The specimen sequenced was peripheral blood. In nucleotides, the sequence is TGTGCCAGCAGCTCCGGAGGACCCGACCGGCAGTACTTC. This sequence encodes CASSSGGPDRQYF.